This T cell receptor (beta chain) is drawn from a study of cytomegalovirus exposure and HLA in healthy donors. Whole-study context: Earlier findings included 100 million to 130 million unique TCR beta sequences obtained from about 179 million T cells.

A remark on this clone: Its antigen is unidentified.

The primer mix had 60 Vbeta and 13 Jbeta primers. TCRdb's table, derived via immunoSEQ multiplex PCR, lists solely in-frame clones and lacks some. The sample shows 150,000 to 250,000 clones, 79% of them seen only once. Germline V CDR1 and CDR2: SGHTA, FQGNSA. This CDR3 spans 15 amino acids. Unmatched junction bases numbered 7, after V lost 6 bases and J lost 4 bases. Study observations and caveats: In a later analysis, TCR association rates varied by HLA locus: DRB1 most, HLA-C fewest.

Material: PBMCs. The gene calls are TRBV7-2 and TRBJ2-5; TRBD2 agrees at 11 bases. This TCR derives from a woman in her twenties or thirties in good health and CMV-seropositive. Here the CDR3 DNA reads TGTGCCAGCAGTCATAGCGGGGGGGCCGGAGAGACCCAGTACTTC. This encodes CASSHSGGAGETQYF.